Listed below are T cell receptor beta chains from one sample, sequenced in a study of tumor and adjacent non-tumor tissue in lung cancer. TCRdb ran MiXCR on the multiplex PCR reads and lists one entry per CDR3 protein. The sample contains 90,000 to 100,000 distinct CDR3 sequences, 80% of which appear only once. Sequencing was done on a sample of distant non-tumor lung tissue. Receptors originate from a man aged 55-75 years with small cell lung cancer. Both conserved end residues are part of each CDR3. The order of the fields is D gene, clone size, V gene, CDR3 length, J gene, CDR3 protein, CDR3 DNA. D genes are given only for firm matches. Clone size is shown for a subset of rows, as once, few, many or a class of expanded clone.

d_call: TRBD1; clone_size: many; v_call: TRBV20-1; cdr3_length: 14; j_call: TRBJ1-6; cdr3_aa: CSARRTGIYSPLHF; cdr3_nt: TGCAGTGCTAGACGGACAGGAATATATTCACCCCTCCACTTT
d_call: NA; clone_size: medium-sized; v_call: TRBV4-2; cdr3_length: 15; j_call: TRBJ2-2; cdr3_aa: CASSQEGGRTGELFF; cdr3_nt: TGTGCCAGCAGCCAAGAGGGGGGTAGGACCGGGGAGCTGTTTTTT
d_call: NA; clone_size: NA; v_call: TRBV4-1; cdr3_length: 13; j_call: TRBJ1-5; cdr3_aa: CASSQGMFQPWHF; cdr3_nt: TGCGCCAGCAGCCAGGGGATGTTTCAGCCCTGGCATTTT
d_call: NA; clone_size: once; v_call: TRBV28; cdr3_length: 15; j_call: TRBJ2-1; cdr3_aa: CASAAHSRAYNEQSF; cdr3_nt: TGTGCCAGCGCCGCCCACAGCCGAGCCTACAATGAGCAGTCCTTC
d_call: TRBD2; clone_size: NA; v_call: TRBV4-1; cdr3_length: 17; j_call: TRBJ2-1; cdr3_aa: CASSLPRAGGSFNEQFF; cdr3_nt: TGCGCCAGCAGCCTACCCCGAGCGGGAGGCTCCTTCAATGAGCAGTTCTTC
d_call: NA; clone_size: NA; v_call: TRBV13; cdr3_length: 15; j_call: TRBJ2-7; cdr3_aa: CASSSSRGDDGEQYF; cdr3_nt: TGTGCCAGCAGCTCTAGTCGAGGGGACGATGGTGAACAGTACTTC
d_call: NA; clone_size: many; v_call: TRBV5-1; cdr3_length: 18; j_call: TRBJ1-3; cdr3_aa: CASSLDSGAMRAGNTIYF; cdr3_nt: TGCGCCAGCAGCTTGGATTCGGGGGCAATGAGAGCTGGAAACACCATATATTTT
d_call: NA; clone_size: once; v_call: TRBV6-5; cdr3_length: 16; j_call: TRBJ1-1; cdr3_aa: CTSCYEGRVGRVGAFF; cdr3_nt: TGTACCAGCTGTTACGAGGGCAGGGTGGGAAGAGTAGGAGCTTTCTTT
d_call: NA; clone_size: NA; v_call: TRBV24-1; cdr3_length: 18; j_call: TRBJ2-3; cdr3_aa: CAASDPTGTGTGTDTQYF; cdr3_nt: TGTGCCGCCAGTGACCCTACCGGGACGGGGACTGGTACAGATACGCAGTATTTT
d_call: TRBD1; clone_size: many; v_call: TRBV7-9; cdr3_length: 14; j_call: TRBJ2-3; cdr3_aa: CASRTTGGEDTQYF; cdr3_nt: TGTGCCAGCAGAACCACAGGGGGCGAGGATACGCAGTATTTT
d_call: NA; clone_size: NA; v_call: TRBV6-6; cdr3_length: 12; j_call: TRBJ2-1; cdr3_aa: CGSSPQGNEQFF; cdr3_nt: TGTGGCAGTAGTCCACAGGGAAATGAGCAGTTCTTC
d_call: NA; clone_size: many; v_call: TRBV20-1; cdr3_length: 15; j_call: TRBJ1-1; cdr3_aa: CSASNYQGTNTEAFF; cdr3_nt: TGCAGTGCCAGTAACTATCAGGGAACGAACACTGAAGCTTTCTTT
d_call: NA; clone_size: NA; v_call: TRBV6-5; cdr3_length: 13; j_call: TRBJ1-2; cdr3_aa: CASIYDSNYGYTF; cdr3_nt: TGCGCCAGCATATACGACAGTAACTATGGCTACACCTTC
d_call: NA; clone_size: NA; v_call: TRBV12-3/TRBV12-4; cdr3_length: 11; j_call: TRBJ1-2; cdr3_aa: CTNLRQGGYTF; cdr3_nt: TGTACCAACTTAAGACAAGGTGGCTACACCTTC
d_call: NA; clone_size: NA; v_call: TRBV29-1; cdr3_length: 12; j_call: TRBJ2-1; cdr3_aa: CSLAMGNNGQFF; cdr3_nt: TGCAGCTTAGCAATGGGAAACAATGGGCAGTTCTTC
d_call: TRBD1; clone_size: once; v_call: TRBV6-5; cdr3_length: 14; j_call: TRBJ2-1; cdr3_aa: CDTRRTGRNNEQFF; cdr3_nt: TGTGACACCAGGAGGACAGGGAGGAACAATGAGCAGTTCTTC
d_call: NA; clone_size: NA; v_call: TRBV20-1; cdr3_length: 14; j_call: TRBJ1-5; cdr3_aa: CSARPGQCNQPQHF; cdr3_nt: TGTAGTGCTAGACCGGGACAATGTAATCAGCCCCAGCATTTT
d_call: NA; clone_size: many; v_call: TRBV20-1; cdr3_length: 15; j_call: TRBJ1-4; cdr3_aa: CSARVGSAGYEKLFF; cdr3_nt: TGCAGTGCTAGAGTCGGGTCCGCGGGGTATGAAAAACTGTTTTTT
d_call: NA; clone_size: few; v_call: TRBV11-2; cdr3_length: 12; j_call: TRBJ2-3; cdr3_aa: CANSTNTDTQYF; cdr3_nt: TGTGCCAACAGTACTAACACGGATACGCAGTATTTT
d_call: NA; clone_size: NA; v_call: TRBV6-2/TRBV6-3; cdr3_length: 15; j_call: TRBJ2-1; cdr3_aa: CANSPRDSSYNEQFF; cdr3_nt: TGTGCCAACTCACCCCGGGACTCATCCTACAATGAGCAGTTCTTC
d_call: NA; clone_size: many; v_call: TRBV5-1; cdr3_length: 15; j_call: TRBJ2-2; cdr3_aa: CASSREALNTGELFF; cdr3_nt: TGCGCCAGCAGCCGTGAGGCGCTTAACACCGGGGAGCTGTTTTTT
d_call: TRBD2; clone_size: NA; v_call: TRBV6-1; cdr3_length: 16; j_call: TRBJ2-2; cdr3_aa: CASTEIFGGASGELFF; cdr3_nt: TGTGCCAGTACTGAAATTTTCGGGGGGGCGTCCGGGGAGCTGTTTTTT
d_call: NA; clone_size: NA; v_call: TRBV5-1; cdr3_length: 15; j_call: TRBJ2-1; cdr3_aa: CTSSPGRATLGDQFF; cdr3_nt: TGCACCAGCAGCCCGGGACGAGCAACTCTGGGTGACCAGTTCTTC
d_call: NA; clone_size: NA; v_call: TRBV5-6; cdr3_length: 16; j_call: TRBJ1-1; cdr3_aa: CASNLTSVTANTEAFF; cdr3_nt: TGTGCCAGCAACTTGACCTCCGTGACAGCGAACACTGAAGCTTTCTTT
d_call: NA; clone_size: once; v_call: TRBV11-2; cdr3_length: 13; j_call: TRBJ2-1; cdr3_aa: CASSLDGFSEQFF; cdr3_nt: TGTGCCAGCAGCTTAGATGGATTTAGCGAGCAGTTCTTC
d_call: NA; clone_size: many; v_call: TRBV28; cdr3_length: 10; j_call: TRBJ1-2; cdr3_aa: CASRLKGYTF; cdr3_nt: TGTGCCAGCAGACTCAAGGGCTACACCTTC
d_call: NA; clone_size: NA; v_call: TRBV4-1; cdr3_length: 13; j_call: TRBJ1-5; cdr3_aa: CASSQVISQPQHF; cdr3_nt: TGCGCCAGCAGTCAGGTGATATCTCAGCCCCAGCATTTT
d_call: TRBD2; clone_size: few; v_call: TRBV29-1; cdr3_length: 14; j_call: TRBJ2-5; cdr3_aa: CSVVTHLAGETRYF; cdr3_nt: TGCAGCGTTGTTACACACCTAGCGGGAGAGACCCGGTACTTC
d_call: TRBD1; clone_size: NA; v_call: TRBV11-2; cdr3_length: 13; j_call: TRBJ1-1; cdr3_aa: CGSSQDRNTEAFF; cdr3_nt: TGTGGTAGCAGCCAGGACAGGAACACTGAAGCTTTTTTT
d_call: NA; clone_size: NA; v_call: TRBV6-5; cdr3_length: 15; j_call: TRBJ1-4; cdr3_aa: CANSPAWGWDEKLFF; cdr3_nt: TGTGCCAACAGCCCCGCCTGGGGTTGGGATGAAAAACTGTTTTTT
d_call: TRBD1; clone_size: NA; v_call: TRBV10-2; cdr3_length: 15; j_call: TRBJ1-6; cdr3_aa: CASRRGQPYNSLLHF; cdr3_nt: TGCGCCAGCAGGAGGGGGCAGCCCTATAATTCACTCCTCCACTTT
d_call: NA; clone_size: NA; v_call: TRBV5-5; cdr3_length: 16; j_call: TRBJ1-2; cdr3_aa: CSSRETDTIRNYGYIF; cdr3_nt: TGTTCCAGCAGGGAGACAGACACTATTCGCAACTATGGCTACATCTTC
d_call: NA; clone_size: NA; v_call: TRBV12-3/TRBV12-4; cdr3_length: 17; j_call: TRBJ1-2; cdr3_aa: CAGSLQEQLSSNYGYTF; cdr3_nt: TGTGCCGGCAGTTTACAGGAACAGTTGAGTTCTAACTATGGCTACACCTTC
d_call: NA; clone_size: NA; v_call: TRBV4-1; cdr3_length: 14; j_call: TRBJ1-2; cdr3_aa: CGSNLRAGAGGYTF; cdr3_nt: TGCGGCAGCAACCTTAGGGCAGGGGCAGGCGGCTACACCTTC
d_call: TRBD1; clone_size: NA; v_call: TRBV28; cdr3_length: 18; j_call: TRBJ2-3; cdr3_aa: CARSFTWQGAGSTDTQYF; cdr3_nt: TGTGCCAGGAGTTTTACGTGGCAGGGGGCAGGGAGCACAGATACGCAGTATTTT